What follows describes a single T cell receptor (beta chain). The antigen is not known. V was shortened by 7 bases and J by 1 base, with 5 bases between the two germline ends. The CDR3 length is 13 residues. Germline CDR1 reads PRHDT; CDR2 reads FYEKMQ (reference sequence). The record originates from a study of PD-1 blockade in mismatch repair-deficient tumors. Background on the study: Patients had over 10 mismatch repair-deficient cancer types, all previously treated and progressing. General study findings and limits: After pembrolizumab, tumor-resident clones rose rapidly, then generally contracted before radiologic responses.

Mismatch repair deficiency was confirmed in all patients, by PCR or immunohistochemistry. TCRs were sequenced from a few patients responding to pembrolizumab. The repertoire was sequenced with immunoSEQ multiplex PCR; TCRdb's copy has only in-frame clones and lacks some. The sample records around 100,000 clones, under 90% being singletons. This sequence originates from an adult with mismatch repair-deficient cancer. The input for sequencing was peripheral blood, taken roughly 35 weeks after starting pembrolizumab. The V gene is TRBV13, the J gene TRBJ2-6; D gene unclear. This CDR3 is CASKSSGANVLTF. CDR3 in DNA: TGTGCCAGCAAGAGTTCTGGGGCCAACGTCCTGACTTTC.